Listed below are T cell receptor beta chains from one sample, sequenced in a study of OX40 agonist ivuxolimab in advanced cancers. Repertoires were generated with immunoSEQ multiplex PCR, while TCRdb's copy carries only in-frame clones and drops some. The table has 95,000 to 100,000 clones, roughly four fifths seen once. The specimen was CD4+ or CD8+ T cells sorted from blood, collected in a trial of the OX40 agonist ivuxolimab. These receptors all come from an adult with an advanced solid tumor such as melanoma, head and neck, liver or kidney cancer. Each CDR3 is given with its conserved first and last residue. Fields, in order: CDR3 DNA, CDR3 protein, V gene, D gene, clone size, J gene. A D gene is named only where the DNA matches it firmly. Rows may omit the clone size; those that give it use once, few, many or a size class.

cdr3_nt: TGCGCCAGCAGCAGGGGACAGGCGGGTGAAAAACTGTTTTTT
cdr3_aa: CASSRGQAGEKLFF
v_call: TRBV5-1
d_call: TRBD1
clone_size: NA
j_call: TRBJ1-4

cdr3_nt: TGTGCCAGCAGTCCGACAGGGGGAAATCAGCCCCAGCATTTT
cdr3_aa: CASSPTGGNQPQHF
v_call: TRBV6-1
d_call: TRBD1
clone_size: NA
j_call: TRBJ1-5

cdr3_nt: TGTGCCAGCAGTGAAGCTGAGTATGGCTACACCTTC
cdr3_aa: CASSEAEYGYTF
v_call: TRBV2
d_call: NA
clone_size: NA
j_call: TRBJ1-2

cdr3_nt: TGTGCCAGCATGACAGGTCTCTATGGCTACACCTTC
cdr3_aa: CASMTGLYGYTF
v_call: TRBV6-5
d_call: NA
clone_size: NA
j_call: TRBJ1-2

cdr3_nt: TGTGCCAGTAGTATCGAGCGGGAGCGTACCGGGGAGCTGTTTTTT
cdr3_aa: CASSIERERTGELFF
v_call: TRBV19
d_call: TRBD2
clone_size: NA
j_call: TRBJ2-2

cdr3_nt: TGTGCCTGGAGTGTTGGGCTAGCGGGGGTCACAGATACGCAGTATTTT
cdr3_aa: CAWSVGLAGVTDTQYF
v_call: TRBV30
d_call: TRBD2
clone_size: NA
j_call: TRBJ2-3

cdr3_nt: TGTGCCAGCAGTCCCGCGTTGGGACTAGCGGGCAATGAGCAGATCTTC
cdr3_aa: CASSPALGLAGNEQIF
v_call: TRBV27
d_call: TRBD2
clone_size: NA
j_call: TRBJ2-1

cdr3_nt: TGTGCTAGTGGTCCCCCCTTACTAGCGGGAGGCACAGATACGCAGTATTTT
cdr3_aa: CASGPPLLAGGTDTQYF
v_call: TRBV12-5
d_call: TRBD2
clone_size: NA
j_call: TRBJ2-3

cdr3_nt: TGTGCCAGCAGCGCCCCGACTAGTGGAAACACCATATATTTT
cdr3_aa: CASSAPTSGNTIYF
v_call: TRBV9
d_call: NA
clone_size: NA
j_call: TRBJ1-3

cdr3_nt: TGTGCCAGCAGTCCGCTTCCTCTGGAAGCTTTCTTT
cdr3_aa: CASSPLPLEAFF
v_call: TRBV6-1
d_call: NA
clone_size: NA
j_call: TRBJ1-1

cdr3_nt: TGTGCCAGCAGTAGTCCCGGGACAGGGAAATATGGCTACACCTTC
cdr3_aa: CASSSPGTGKYGYTF
v_call: TRBV27
d_call: TRBD1
clone_size: NA
j_call: TRBJ1-2

cdr3_nt: TGTGCCAGCAGAAAATCAGATACGCAGTATTTT
cdr3_aa: CASRKSDTQYF
v_call: TRBV7-2
d_call: NA
clone_size: NA
j_call: TRBJ2-3

cdr3_nt: TGTGCCAGCAGCAACGTCAGGACAGCTTACAATGAAAAACTGTTTTTT
cdr3_aa: CASSNVRTAYNEKLFF
v_call: TRBV27
d_call: NA
clone_size: NA
j_call: TRBJ1-4

cdr3_nt: TGTGCCAGCAGCAGCAATTTGGCATCACCCCTCCACTTT
cdr3_aa: CASSSNLASPLHF
v_call: TRBV6-6
d_call: NA
clone_size: few
j_call: TRBJ1-6

cdr3_nt: TGTGCCAGCACCCCCCAGGGGGCCTATGGCTACACCTTC
cdr3_aa: CASTPQGAYGYTF
v_call: TRBV27
d_call: TRBD1
clone_size: few
j_call: TRBJ1-2

cdr3_nt: TGTGCTACCTCCCCTCTAGCGGGATCCACAGATACGCAGTATTTT
cdr3_aa: CATSPLAGSTDTQYF
v_call: TRBV12-5
d_call: TRBD2
clone_size: NA
j_call: TRBJ2-3

cdr3_nt: TGTGCCAGCAGCCAAGGGGCCCCTTTCGCCGGCTCTGGGGCCAACGTCCTGACTTTC
cdr3_aa: CASSQGAPFAGSGANVLTF
v_call: TRBV4-2
d_call: NA
clone_size: NA
j_call: TRBJ2-6

cdr3_nt: TGTGCCATCAGTGTGGACAGGGTAGGGGAAAAACTGTTTTTT
cdr3_aa: CAISVDRVGEKLFF
v_call: TRBV10-3
d_call: TRBD1
clone_size: NA
j_call: TRBJ1-4

cdr3_nt: TGTGCCAGCAGCTCAACAGGGGGCGCCCGGAACACTGAAGCTTTCTTT
cdr3_aa: CASSSTGGARNTEAFF
v_call: TRBV5-6
d_call: TRBD1
clone_size: NA
j_call: TRBJ1-1

cdr3_nt: TGCGCCAGCAGCCAAGATCGGGGGAATACAGGCAATGAGCAGTTCTTC
cdr3_aa: CASSQDRGNTGNEQFF
v_call: TRBV4-3
d_call: NA
clone_size: few
j_call: TRBJ2-1

cdr3_nt: TGTGCCAGCTTCTATTCGACAGGGCATGGCTACACCTTC
cdr3_aa: CASFYSTGHGYTF
v_call: TRBV10-3
d_call: TRBD1
clone_size: NA
j_call: TRBJ1-2

cdr3_nt: TGTGCCAGCAGCTTACAGCAATCCTCTGGGGCCAACGTCCTGACTTTC
cdr3_aa: CASSLQQSSGANVLTF
v_call: TRBV5-6
d_call: NA
clone_size: NA
j_call: TRBJ2-6

cdr3_nt: TGTGCCAGCAGCTACCCCCGGGGATTGGGCACCTTC
cdr3_aa: CASSYPRGLGTF
v_call: TRBV5-6
d_call: NA
clone_size: NA
j_call: TRBJ1-2

cdr3_nt: TGTGCCAGCAGCGTAGGAGTAGGGGTTGCTAATGAAAAACTGTTTTTT
cdr3_aa: CASSVGVGVANEKLFF
v_call: TRBV9
d_call: NA
clone_size: NA
j_call: TRBJ1-4

cdr3_nt: TGCAGCGTTGGGGCTGGACAGGGGGCTCACGAGCAGTACTTC
cdr3_aa: CSVGAGQGAHEQYF
v_call: TRBV29-1
d_call: TRBD1
clone_size: NA
j_call: TRBJ2-7

cdr3_nt: TGTGCCAGCAGCTTAGTTGACTACCAGGGCGAGCAGTACTTC
cdr3_aa: CASSLVDYQGEQYF
v_call: TRBV7-8
d_call: NA
clone_size: NA
j_call: TRBJ2-7

cdr3_nt: TGCGCCAGCAGAACCGCCGCCGCCTCAGATACGCAGTATTTT
cdr3_aa: CASRTAAASDTQYF
v_call: TRBV5-1
d_call: NA
clone_size: NA
j_call: TRBJ2-3

cdr3_nt: TGCAGTGCTTCCCGGGGGTATGGCTACACCTTC
cdr3_aa: CSASRGYGYTF
v_call: TRBV20-1
d_call: NA
clone_size: NA
j_call: TRBJ1-2

cdr3_nt: TGTGCCAGCTCCGCCACAGGGGCCACTGAAGCTTTCTTT
cdr3_aa: CASSATGATEAFF
v_call: TRBV18
d_call: TRBD1
clone_size: few
j_call: TRBJ1-1

cdr3_nt: TGTGCCAGCAGTGAGAGGGACAGTAAGGTAGCCGGGGAGCTGTTTTTT
cdr3_aa: CASSERDSKVAGELFF
v_call: TRBV2
d_call: TRBD1
clone_size: once
j_call: TRBJ2-2

cdr3_nt: TGTGCTAGTGGTCCGGGACTAGCGGGGAACAAAAACATTCAGTACTTC
cdr3_aa: CASGPGLAGNKNIQYF
v_call: TRBV12-5
d_call: TRBD2
clone_size: NA
j_call: TRBJ2-4

cdr3_nt: TGTGCCAGCAGTCCGCGGGGGGGCGCGAAAAATGGCTACACCTTC
cdr3_aa: CASSPRGGAKNGYTF
v_call: TRBV27
d_call: NA
clone_size: NA
j_call: TRBJ1-2

cdr3_nt: TGCAGTGTCACGGACCCTAGTGGCTACACCTTC
cdr3_aa: CSVTDPSGYTF
v_call: TRBV20-1
d_call: NA
clone_size: NA
j_call: TRBJ1-2

cdr3_nt: TGTGCCAGCAGTCCCGGGACAGTCAATCAGCCCCAGCATTTT
cdr3_aa: CASSPGTVNQPQHF
v_call: TRBV27
d_call: TRBD1
clone_size: NA
j_call: TRBJ1-5

cdr3_nt: TGCAGCGTTGAACGAGGAGCCTACGAGCAGTACTTC
cdr3_aa: CSVERGAYEQYF
v_call: TRBV29-1
d_call: NA
clone_size: NA
j_call: TRBJ2-7

cdr3_nt: TGCGCCAGCAGTGACCGGGACAGGGATCAGCCCCAGCATTTT
cdr3_aa: CASSDRDRDQPQHF
v_call: TRBV10-1
d_call: TRBD1
clone_size: NA
j_call: TRBJ1-5

cdr3_nt: TGTGCCAGCAGTAGAGAAGGAAGGCACGCAGATACGCAGTATTTT
cdr3_aa: CASSREGRHADTQYF
v_call: TRBV2
d_call: NA
clone_size: NA
j_call: TRBJ2-3

cdr3_nt: TGCAGCGTAGAGCACCGGGACAGGGTGTACGAGCAGTACTTC
cdr3_aa: CSVEHRDRVYEQYF
v_call: TRBV29-1
d_call: TRBD1
clone_size: NA
j_call: TRBJ2-7

cdr3_nt: TGCAGTGCTAGAGAAAGTGAAGGCTACACCTTC
cdr3_aa: CSARESEGYTF
v_call: TRBV20-1
d_call: NA
clone_size: NA
j_call: TRBJ1-2

cdr3_nt: TGTGCCAGCAGCTATATCCCCGGGACGGCGAACACCGGGGAGCTGTTTTTT
cdr3_aa: CASSYIPGTANTGELFF
v_call: TRBV7-8
d_call: NA
clone_size: NA
j_call: TRBJ2-2

cdr3_nt: TGTGCCAGCAGTCCCCCCAGCTTCGAGCAGTACTTC
cdr3_aa: CASSPPSFEQYF
v_call: TRBV27
d_call: NA
clone_size: NA
j_call: TRBJ2-7

cdr3_nt: TGTGCCAGCAGTCCGACGGCAGCTAACTATGGCTACACCTTC
cdr3_aa: CASSPTAANYGYTF
v_call: TRBV28
d_call: NA
clone_size: NA
j_call: TRBJ1-2

cdr3_nt: TGTGCCAGCAGCCTAACTACCGGGACCCCAACGGGAGAGCAGTACTTC
cdr3_aa: CASSLTTGTPTGEQYF
v_call: TRBV7-8
d_call: NA
clone_size: NA
j_call: TRBJ2-7

cdr3_nt: TGTGCCAGCAGCCCGGGACAGGGGGCAAGTGGCTACACCTTC
cdr3_aa: CASSPGQGASGYTF
v_call: TRBV5-8
d_call: TRBD1
clone_size: NA
j_call: TRBJ1-2

cdr3_nt: TGTGCCAGCAGGGGGACAGGGGGCAGGAAACTGTTTTTT
cdr3_aa: CASRGTGGRKLFF
v_call: TRBV28
d_call: TRBD1
clone_size: NA
j_call: TRBJ1-4

cdr3_nt: TGTGCCAGCAGTTCGGGGACAGGGGCCCATGGCTACACCTTC
cdr3_aa: CASSSGTGAHGYTF
v_call: TRBV5-6
d_call: TRBD1
clone_size: NA
j_call: TRBJ1-2

cdr3_nt: TGCGCCAGCAGCCAAGCCCCCCCCGCAGGGACAGGGAGGACTGAAGCTTTCTTT
cdr3_aa: CASSQAPPAGTGRTEAFF
v_call: TRBV4-1
d_call: TRBD1
clone_size: many
j_call: TRBJ1-1

cdr3_nt: TGTGCCAGCAGCTCGGACAGGCCCCCTGCAACTAATGAAAAACTGTTTTTT
cdr3_aa: CASSSDRPPATNEKLFF
v_call: TRBV7-9
d_call: TRBD1
clone_size: NA
j_call: TRBJ1-4

cdr3_nt: TGTGCCAGCAGCTGGGGACTAGCCTACGAGCAGTACTTC
cdr3_aa: CASSWGLAYEQYF
v_call: TRBV6-5
d_call: TRBD2
clone_size: NA
j_call: TRBJ2-7

cdr3_nt: TGTGCCAGTTCACCTTTAGGGGTAGTTCAGCATTTT
cdr3_aa: CASSPLGVVQHF
v_call: TRBV18
d_call: NA
clone_size: NA
j_call: TRBJ1-5

cdr3_nt: TGTGCCAGCAGCTTCAGCACAGGGGTGGGTAGCAATCAGCCCCAGCATTTT
cdr3_aa: CASSFSTGVGSNQPQHF
v_call: TRBV5-5
d_call: TRBD1
clone_size: NA
j_call: TRBJ1-5

cdr3_nt: TGTGCCAGTAGTCTGACAGGTTCCTACGAGCAGTACTTC
cdr3_aa: CASSLTGSYEQYF
v_call: TRBV19
d_call: NA
clone_size: NA
j_call: TRBJ2-7

cdr3_nt: TGTGCCAGCAGCGCCCGCCAATCAGGGGATTCCACAGATACGCAGTATTTT
cdr3_aa: CASSARQSGDSTDTQYF
v_call: TRBV5-4
d_call: NA
clone_size: NA
j_call: TRBJ2-3

cdr3_nt: TGTGCCAGCAGCGTGAGGGGGGGAGCCTATGGCTACACCTTC
cdr3_aa: CASSVRGGAYGYTF
v_call: TRBV5-8
d_call: NA
clone_size: NA
j_call: TRBJ1-2